The rows below give T cell receptor beta chains drawn from one sample of a study of T cell responses to AZD1222 COVID-19 vaccine. Only in-frame clones appear in the TCRdb table, and some are missing; sequencing was by immunoSEQ multiplex PCR. Here the sample spans under 70,000 clones, 88% being singletons. Sequencing used peripheral blood, obtained on day 0 of AZD1222 vaccination. The receptor source for this set is an adult in good health. Each CDR3 is given with its conserved first and last residue. Fields, in order: V gene, clone size, J gene, D gene, CDR3 DNA, CDR3 protein. A D gene is named only where the DNA matches it firmly. Part of the rows lack a size; the others show once, few, many or a class for expanded clones.

>TRBV6-1|.|TRBJ2-1|.
TGTGCCAGCAGTGAAGCGCAGGTCAATGAGCAGTTCTTC
CASSEAQVNEQFF
>TRBV3-1/TRBV3-2|.|TRBJ1-5|TRBD1
TGTGCCAGCAGCCAAGATTTCGGGACAGGGATTGATCAGCCCCAGCATTTT
CASSQDFGTGIDQPQHF
>TRBV5-1|.|TRBJ1-2|TRBD1
TGCGCCAGCAGCACCGGGACAGCGTACTATGGCTACACCTTC
CASSTGTAYYGYTF
>TRBV30|.|TRBJ1-2|.
TGTGCCTGGAGTGTACAAGGTCTTGGCTACACCTTC
CAWSVQGLGYTF
>TRBV27|.|TRBJ1-1|.
TGTGCCAGCAGTTTCAGGGACGGCACTGAAGCTTTCTTT
CASSFRDGTEAFF
>TRBV19|.|TRBJ1-1|TRBD1
TGTGCCAGTAGACTCAGACAGGGCGTCACTGAAGCTTTCTTT
CASRLRQGVTEAFF
>TRBV7-2|.|TRBJ2-3|TRBD1
TGTGCCAGCAGCTTGGGACAGGGATTTGATACGCAGTATTTT
CASSLGQGFDTQYF
>TRBV19|.|TRBJ1-6|TRBD1
TGTGCCAGTAGAGCGACAGGGGGCAATTCACCCCTCCACTTT
CASRATGGNSPLHF
>TRBV5-4|.|TRBJ1-1|.
TGTGCCAGCAGCTTGGGGCAGGGGCGCATGAACACTGAAGCTTTCTTT
CASSLGQGRMNTEAFF
>TRBV19|.|TRBJ1-1|.
TGTGCCAGTAGTATCGGGCAGGCTACGGTGGCTTTCTTT
CASSIGQATVAFF
>TRBV11-2|.|TRBJ1-1|.
TGTGCCAGCAGCTTAGCGACCGACACCGCGGCTTTCTTT
CASSLATDTAAFF
>TRBV2|.|TRBJ2-7|.
TGTGCCAGCAGTGGCGAGCAGGAGGGCCGATTGACCTACGAGCAGTACTTC
CASSGEQEGRLTYEQYF
>TRBV7-9|.|TRBJ1-4|.
TGTGCCAGCAGCCTCGGTCCAACTAATGAAAAACTGTTTTTT
CASSLGPTNEKLFF
>TRBV16|few|TRBJ1-5|.
TGTGCCAGCAGCCCGACCAGGGGCAATCAGCCCCAGCATTTT
CASSPTRGNQPQHF
>TRBV24-1|once|TRBJ1-2|.
TGTGCCACCAGTGATTCCAGGGAAGGGAGATATGGCTACACCTTC
CATSDSREGRYGYTF
>TRBV10-1|.|TRBJ2-2|TRBD2
TGCGCCGGACGACTAGCGGGAAAGACCGGGGAGCTGTTTTTT
CAGRLAGKTGELFF
>TRBV5-1|.|TRBJ2-5|.
TGCGCCAGCAGCTTCGGACATGGGGAGGCCAGGCGAGAGACCCAGTACTTC
CASSFGHGEARRETQYF
>TRBV7-2|once|TRBJ1-2|.
TGTGCCAGCAGCCTCGAGGGACATACAGGTTATGGCTACACCTTC
CASSLEGHTGYGYTF
>TRBV6-5|.|TRBJ2-7|TRBD1
TGTGCCAGCGGACAGGGGGCCCGCTACGAGCAGTACTTC
CASGQGARYEQYF
>TRBV11-2|.|TRBJ2-7|.
TGTGCCAGCAGCCGCGCGGGGCAGGGCGAGCAGTACTTC
CASSRAGQGEQYF
>TRBV29-1|.|TRBJ2-3|.
TGCAGCGTTGAAGCCCAGCAGTGGGCCCTAAGCACAGATACGCAGTATTTT
CSVEAQQWALSTDTQYF
>TRBV19|.|TRBJ2-7|TRBD2
TGTGCCAGTAGTATGACCGGGACTAACTTTCTCTCCTACGAGCAGTACTTC
CASSMTGTNFLSYEQYF
>TRBV5-5|.|TRBJ2-7|.
TGTGCCAGCAGCTTGGGGTATGGGGGGCCCTACGAGCAGTACTTC
CASSLGYGGPYEQYF
>TRBV6-4|few|TRBJ2-1|.
TGTGCCAGCAGTGACTCCCACAGGTCCTACAATGAGCAGTTCTTC
CASSDSHRSYNEQFF
>TRBV4-2|.|TRBJ2-1|.
TGTGCCAGCAGCCAAACCACAGGGTATGAGCAGTTCTTC
CASSQTTGYEQFF
>TRBV4-2|.|TRBJ2-7|TRBD2
TGTGCCAGCAGCCGTTCCCGGACTAGCGGCCTATCCTACGAGCAGTACTTC
CASSRSRTSGLSYEQYF
>TRBV7-2|.|TRBJ2-1|TRBD2
TGTGCCAGCAGCCCGGGACTAGCGGGAGCTGGTCATGGGGTCTTC
CASSPGLAGAGHGVF
>TRBV5-1|.|TRBJ1-6|.
TGCGCCAGCAGCACCGGGACTGACAGCTCCTATAATTCACCCCTCCACTTT
CASSTGTDSSYNSPLHF
>TRBV7-9|.|TRBJ1-1|.
TGTGCCAGCAGCTTAGGTTCCGAAGCTTTCTTT
CASSLGSEAFF
>TRBV2|.|TRBJ1-6|TRBD1
TGTGCCAGCAGTGCTGACAGGGGGCAATCCCTCCACTTT
CASSADRGQSLHF
>TRBV28|.|TRBJ2-1|TRBD2
TGTGCCAGCAGTCCCCCGACTAGCGGGACCCACAATGAGCAGTTCTTC
CASSPPTSGTHNEQFF
>TRBV7-8|.|TRBJ2-7|.
TGTGCCAGCAGCAGCCGGACTTCCTACTCCTACGAGCAGTACTTC
CASSSRTSYSYEQYF
>TRBV11-3|once|TRBJ1-2|.
TGTGCCAGCAGCTTAGCCCAAAATGGCTACACCTTC
CASSLAQNGYTF
>TRBV11-2|.|TRBJ1-5|.
TGTGCCAGCCAAAAGGGGGGTCCCAATCAGCCCCAGCATTTT
CASQKGGPNQPQHF
>TRBV12-3/TRBV12-4|.|TRBJ1-1|.
TGTGCCAGCAGAGACGGTTTAAACACTGAAGCTTTCTTT
CASRDGLNTEAFF
>TRBV24-1|.|TRBJ2-3|.
TGTGCCACCAGTGATGCGGGCCGGCCAGATACGCAGTATTTT
CATSDAGRPDTQYF
>TRBV4-2|.|TRBJ2-2|.
TGTGCCAGCAGCCTCGGGGAGCTGTTTTTT
CASSLGELFF
>TRBV10-3|.|TRBJ2-3|.
TGTGCCATCAGGGAGCAGGCCCCCCCAGATACGCAGTATTTT
CAIREQAPPDTQYF
>TRBV10-3|.|TRBJ2-3|TRBD2
TGTGCCATCAGTGAACCGGGACTAGGGAACACAGATACGCAGTATTTT
CAISEPGLGNTDTQYF
>TRBV29-1|once|TRBJ1-2|.
TGCAGCGTTAACGGCAGGGGTGGGGGTGTCGCCTTC
CSVNGRGGGVAF
>TRBV19|.|TRBJ1-3|TRBD1
TGTGCCAGTAGTATGGAGATCCGGGACAGCTCTGGAAACACCATATATTTT
CASSMEIRDSSGNTIYF
>TRBV15|.|TRBJ2-7|.
TGTGCCACCAGCAGAGATGAAGCGACCCCCTACGAGCAGTACTTC
CATSRDEATPYEQYF
>TRBV18|.|TRBJ2-2|.
TGTGCCAGCTCACCGGGAGCCACCACGGCGGCCACCGGGGAGCTGTTTTTT
CASSPGATTAATGELFF
>TRBV29-1|.|TRBJ2-7|.
TGCAGCGTTTCACTCCAGGGGCATCCCTACGAGCAGTACTTC
CSVSLQGHPYEQYF
>TRBV3-1/TRBV3-2|.|TRBJ2-5|.
TGTGCCAGCTTAGGGGGAGACGCTAAAGGGGGAGAGACCCAGTACTTC
CASLGGDAKGGETQYF
>TRBV5-8|.|TRBJ1-1|.
TGTGCCAGCAGCTTGGTACGGACTGAAGCTTTCTTT
CASSLVRTEAFF